This T cell receptor (beta chain) was obtained from a study of blood T cell repertoires in COVID-19. Background on the study: Material from acute and convalescent COVID-19 was sourced from the United States, Italy and Spain. T cells, B-cell-depleted T cells, or PBMCs provided the cDNA or gDNA that served as material.

This CDR3 has 14 residues. J gave up 4 bases and V 3 bases, and 6 bases lay outside the gene matches. Germline V gene sequence: CDR1 SGDLS, CDR2 YYNGEE. In the study's own analysis: Reference gene primer amplification in the assay estimated nucleated cell counts. Assay: immunoSEQ multiplex PCR; the TCRdb copy retains only in-frame clones and omits some. V and J calls and clone size are as listed in that table; D and trimming were resolved from the DNA. The sample records 650,000 to 800,000 clones, 85% to 90% being singletons. Material for sequencing was peripheral blood. The receptor's source is a woman aged 18-35 years with acute or convalescent COVID-19. The V and J genes are TRBV9 and TRBJ1-2, with 7 bases that match TRBD1. The CDR3 region has the DNA TGTGCCAGCAGCGGGGGGACAGCCCGCTATGGCTACACCTTC. Protein product: CASSGGTARYGYTF.